This T cell receptor (beta chain) was captured in a study of cytomegalovirus exposure and HLA in healthy donors. Points from the study as a whole: Per published reports, the classifier diagnosed cytomegalovirus status with high specificity and sensitivity.

Concerning this clone: Its cognate antigen is unknown.

Amplification used 60 Vbeta primers and 13 Jbeta primers. The table came from immunoSEQ multiplex PCR; TCRdb's copy has only in-frame clones and leaves some out. The sample lists about 150,000 clones; more than 70% were seen once. The CDR3 has 17 residues. Germline-derived CDR1 and CDR2 are SGHTA and FQGNSA. Unmatched junction bases numbered 5, after V lost 0 bases and J lost 3 bases. This clonotype originated in a boy aged 2 to 10 in good health and CMV-seronegative. The specimen was PBMCs. V gene TRBV7-2 combines with J gene TRBJ2-1, with 10 bases aligning to TRBD2. CDR3 sequence reads: CASSLADVAGGYNEQFF. The CDR3 DNA follows: TGTGCCAGCAGCTTAGCTGACGTAGCGGGAGGCTACAATGAGCAGTTCTTC.